The 30 T cell receptor beta chains below come from one sample, sequenced in a study of response to subunit inactivated influenza vaccine. TCRdb ran MiXCR on the RT-PCR reads and lists one entry per CDR3 protein. The sample lists roughly 520,000 distinct CDR3 sequences; around 25% were seen once. This specimen consisted of CD4+ T cells sorted from PBMCs, obtained about 5 days after vaccination. The receptors derive from a man between 50 and 59 years old who received an inactivated influenza vaccine.

This clonotype occurred a few times. The chain joins TRBV4-2 to TRBJ2-5; 9 bases map to TRBD1. The V segment lost 2 bases and the J segment 3 bases; nucleotides outside the gene matches: 13. In germline, CDR1 is LGHNA, CDR2 YNFKEQ. The CDR3 is 18 residues long. This chain's CDR3 is CASSQSSSGTGSKETQYF. Written as DNA, the CDR3 is TGTGCCAGCAGCCAATCATCCTCCGGGACAGGGAGCAAAGAGACCCAGTACTTC.

This clonotype came up many times. The chain uses TRBV5-1 and TRBJ1-3; D unclear. V lost 1 base to trimming and J lost 4 bases, with 9 bases between them. Germline-derived CDR1 and CDR2 are SGHRS and YFSETQ. This CDR3 is built from 14 residues. CDR3 bases: TGCGCCAGCAGCTTGCGGAGTGAGGGAAACACCATATATTTT. This encodes CASSLRSEGNTIYF.

This clonotype was counted between two and nine times. The J gene is TRBJ2-6, the V gene TRBV12-3 or TRBV12-4; D is uncertain. The V end lost 8 bases, the J end lost 0 bases, and 5 bases lay between the germline ends. The CDR3 runs to 13 residues. The chain's CDR3 is CASANSGANVLTF. CDR3 sequence (DNA): TGTGCCAGCGCGAACTCTGGGGCCAACGTCCTGACTTTC.

The chain couples TRBV12-3 or TRBV12-4 to TRBJ2-7, with a tentative D call TRBD2 (6 bases). The CDR3 sequence is 14 residues long. V was clipped by 4 bases and J by 2 bases, with 12 bases between them. The DNA of the CDR3 is TGTGCCAGCAGTTGGGGGGACGGGACCTACGAGCAGTACTTC. It yields the protein CASSWGDGTYEQYF.

This sequence joins TRBV6-2 or TRBV6-3 and TRBJ2-3; no firm D call. Trimming left V 3 bases short and J 0 bases short, with 10 bases between. The CDR3 is 15 residues long. The germline V gene encodes CDR1 MNHEY and CDR2 SVGEGT. The CDR3 spells CASSYLATSTDTQYF. The CDR3 region has the DNA TGTGCCAGCAGTTATTTGGCGACTAGCACAGATACGCAGTATTTT.

The rearrangement links TRBV4-1 to TRBJ2-3; D is possibly TRBD1 or TRBD2 (6 bases each). CDR3 length: 19 amino acids. Between the trimmed V and J ends, which lost 4 bases and 2 bases, there was a span of 25 bases. Germline V gene lookup returns CDR1 MGHRA and CDR2 YSYEKL. CDR3 sequence reads: CASSPRMGGHPGITDTQYF. The CDR3 bases are TGCGCCAGCAGCCCAAGAATGGGGGGACACCCGGGAATCACAGATACGCAGTATTTT.

This clonotype turned up a few times. The rearrangement uses TRBV5-1 and TRBJ2-5, with D unclear. This CDR3 contains 12 residues. Germline V gene sequence: CDR1 SGHRS, CDR2 YFSETQ. V lost 2 bases and J 5 bases, leaving 7 bases between the germline ends. For the CDR3, the DNA is TGCGCCAGCAGCTTTCCGAGCGAGACCCAGTACTTC. This encodes CASSFPSETQYF.

This clonotype was counted a few times. This chain uses TRBV28 with TRBJ1-5; 7 positions match TRBD1. Germline CDR1 and CDR2: MDHEN and SYDVKM. CDR3 length: 14 residues. V gave up 9 bases and J gave up 5 bases; unmatched junction bases: 10. The CDR3 sequence is CASWGQREYQPQHF. CDR3 bases: TGTGCCAGTTGGGGACAGCGGGAGTATCAGCCCCAGCATTTT.

In its sample, this clonotype was seen many times. J is TRBJ2-7 and V is TRBV29-1, with D possibly being TRBD1 or TRBD2 (5 bases each). Looked up from germline, CDR1 is SQVTM and CDR2 is ANQGSEA. The CDR3 covers 13 residues. Trimming shortened V by 6 bases and J by 0 bases, and 12 bases separated the two germline ends. CDR3 sequence: CSVGDVFSYEQYF. The CDR3 region has the DNA TGCAGCGTCGGGGACGTTTTCTCCTACGAGCAGTACTTC.

This chain links TRBV3-1 with TRBJ1-2; 9 positions agree with TRBD1. Trimming removed 4 bases from V and 8 bases from J; junction bases left unmatched: 5. CDR1 is LGHDT, CDR2 YNNKEL, per germline (reference sequence). The CDR3 is 13 amino acids. The CDR3 DNA reads as TGTGCCAGCAGCCTCAGGACAGGGGTGGGCTACACCTTC. Its protein product is CASSLRTGVGYTF.

V gene TRBV29-1 combines with J gene TRBJ2-1, with D possibly being TRBD1 or TRBD2 (5 bases each). In germline, CDR1 is SQVTM, CDR2 ANQGSEA. CDR3 length: 15 residues. Trimming took off 2 bases at V and 7 bases at J, with 18 bases between the two ends. This CDR3 reads CSVERGRPLGNEQFF. Written as DNA, the CDR3 is TGCAGCGTTGAACGGGGCAGGCCTCTCGGGAATGAGCAGTTCTTC.

V is TRBV12-3 or TRBV12-4 and J is TRBJ2-3; no definite D call. The V gene lost 2 bases and the J gene lost 4 bases, with 10 bases spanning the gap. This CDR3 is built from 14 residues. The CDR3 region is CASSLPGGADTQYF. CDR3 in DNA: TGTGCCAGCAGTTTACCGGGTGGGGCAGATACGCAGTATTTT.

This clonotype was seen only a few times. CDR3 region: CASSLVVLARDTQYF. The DNA for the CDR3 is TGTGCCAGCAGCTTAGTAGTACTAGCGAGAGATACGCAGTATTTT. V and J are TRBV7-2 and TRBJ2-3; 7 nucleotides match TRBD2. V lost 1 base and J lost 5; bases outside the gene matches: 6. This CDR3 has 15 residues. In germline, CDR1 is SGHTA, CDR2 FQGNSA.

V gene TRBV7-2 combines with J gene TRBJ1-6; possible D gene TRBD1, 5 bases. The CDR3 is 14 residues long. Germline-derived CDR1 and CDR2 are SGHTA and FQGNSA. Trimming removed 5 bases at V and 3 bases at J, with 8 bases between. CDR3 in amino acids: CASSRQFYNSPLHF. CDR3 coding DNA: TGTGCCAGCAGCCGACAGTTCTATAATTCACCCCTCCACTTT.

This clonotype was counted a few times. J is TRBJ2-5 and V is TRBV27, with TRBD1 as a possible D gene (5 bases). The CDR3 is 19 amino acids. The ends were cut back, 2 bases at V and 1 base at J, with 23 bases in the middle. Looked up from germline, CDR1 is MNHEY and CDR2 is SMNVEV (reference sequence). The CDR3 sequence: CASSLLKTALGPFQETQYF. In nucleotides, the CDR3 is TGTGCCAGCAGTTTACTCAAGACAGCCTTGGGGCCCTTCCAAGAGACCCAGTACTTC.

The rearrangement uses TRBV20-1 and TRBJ2-7, with D perhaps TRBD1 (6 bases). V was shortened by 5 bases and J by 3 bases, with 17 bases between the two germline ends. CDR1 DFQATT and CDR2 SNEGSKA come from the germline V gene (reference sequence). The CDR3 is 14 amino acids. The CDR3 loop is CSAAGRGVGYEQYF. CDR3 nucleotide sequence: TGCAGTGCTGCCGGCAGGGGAGTGGGCTACGAGCAGTACTTC.

This clonotype has a handful of counts. The CDR3 DNA reads as TGTGCCAGCAGTTACTCAGCCGAATACGAGCAGTACTTC. This gives the protein CASSYSAEYEQYF. The gene calls are TRBV6-5 and TRBJ2-7; D unresolved. V shed 0 bases and J shed 4 bases, with 7 bases lying between them. Germline V gene sequence: CDR1 MNHEY, CDR2 SVGAGI. The CDR3 length is 13 residues.

This clonotype was picked up a small number of times. V is TRBV10-1 and J is TRBJ1-5; TRBD1 might be the D (6 bases). V lost 9 bases and J lost 5, with 20 bases in between. Germline CDR1 reads WNHNN; CDR2 reads SYGVQD (reference sequence). The CDR3 extends over 15 amino acids. The CDR3 bases are TGCGCCAGTCCTAGACAGGCTGTCGACTATCAGCCCCAGCATTTT. This encodes CASPRQAVDYQPQHF.

This clonotype was counted between two and nine times. The rearrangement joins TRBV5-5 to TRBJ2-7; D is unresolved. V lost 0 bases, J lost 5 bases, and 9 bases lay in between. The CDR3 contains 13 residues. The germline V gene encodes CDR1 SGHKS and CDR2 YYEKEE (reference sequence). As DNA, the CDR3 is TGTGCCAGCAGCTTGGTTGGGATCAACGAGCAGTACTTC. Amino acid sequence: CASSLVGINEQYF.

The J gene is TRBJ2-4, the V gene TRBV11-1, with TRBD2 identical over 11 bases. This CDR3 comprises 19 residues. The J segment lost 0 bases and the V segment lost 1 base, leaving 8 bases of the junction unmatched. The germline V gene has CDR1 SGHAT and CDR2 FQDESV (reference sequence). The CDR3 DNA reads TGTGCCAGCAGCTTAGTTGGGACTAGCGGCATTCTAGCCAAAAACATTCAGTACTTC. Its protein product is CASSLVGTSGILAKNIQYF.

This clonotype turned up a few times. The rearrangement uses TRBV28 and TRBJ2-7; the match to TRBD1 covers 10 bases. CDR1 and CDR2 from the germline V gene are MDHEN and SYDVKM. The CDR3 sequence is 14 residues long. The junction had 6 bases not matched to a gene; V was cut back by 5 bases and J by 5 bases. In nucleotides, the CDR3 is TGTGCCAGCAGTCCCAGGGGGACAGGGGACGAGCAGTACTTC. Protein: CASSPRGTGDEQYF.

The chain carries TRBV7-9 and TRBJ2-5; 7 bases fit TRBD2. The CDR3 length is 13 residues. The germline CDR1 and CDR2 sequences are SEHNR and FQNEAQ (reference sequence). Trimming cost V 7 bases and J 5 bases; bases outside gene matches: 7. CDR3 nucleotides: TGTGCCAGCAAGGGAGGGGCCGGCGAGACCCAGTACTTC. It yields the protein CASKGGAGETQYF.

This clonotype was seen ten or more times. The chain links TRBV4-2 to TRBJ2-1; 8 bases fit TRBD2. Germline assignment: CDR1 LGHNA and CDR2 YNFKEQ. The ends lost 1 base at V and 2 bases at J; junction bases unmatched: 4. The CDR3 covers 16 residues. CDR3 DNA: TGTGCCAGCAGCCAAGGCGCGGGGGGAACCTACAATGAGCAGTTCTTC. Its protein product is CASSQGAGGTYNEQFF.

The V call is TRBV24-1, the J call TRBJ1-2, with D hard to call. The CDR3 is made up of 14 amino acids. V dropped 1 base and J dropped 2 bases, with 7 bases sitting between them. Germline CDR1 reads KGHDR; CDR2 reads SFDVKD. CDR3 coding DNA: TGTGCCACCAGTGATTTAGAACAGAACTATGGCTACACCTTC. Its protein is CATSDLEQNYGYTF.

This clonotype has more than one count but fewer than ten. V and J are TRBV12-3 or TRBV12-4 and TRBJ2-1; TRBD2 might be the D (6 bases). The CDR3 contains 14 residues. V shed 3 bases and J shed 9 bases, with 15 bases lying between them. Here the CDR3 DNA reads TGTGCCAGCAGTTTGGCGGGAATCCTATTTGAGCAGTTCTTC. Its translation: CASSLAGILFEQFF.

The chain joins TRBV9 to TRBJ2-2, with TRBD2 matching over 10 bases. The CDR3 sequence is 16 residues long. The V gene end was trimmed by 0 bases and the J gene end by 4 bases; junction bases not matched to a gene: 3. Germline values: CDR1 SGDLS, CDR2 YYNGEE. Here the CDR3 DNA reads TGTGCCAGCAGCGTAGATCTAGCGGGAGTCACCGGGGAGCTGTTTTTT. Its protein product is CASSVDLAGVTGELFF. The whole variable domain, filled in from reference TRBV9 and TRBJ2-2, reads DSGVTQTPKHLITATGQRVTLRCSPRSGDLSVYWYQQSLDQGLQFLIQYYNGEERAKGNILERFSAQQFPDLHSELNLSSLELGDSALYFCASSVDLAGVTGELFFGEGSRLTVL.

The chain joins TRBV11-2 to TRBJ2-1, with a tentative D call TRBD2 (6 bases). The CDR3 sequence is 17 residues long. V lost 0 bases and J 4 bases, leaving 16 bases between the germline ends. Germline V CDR1 and CDR2: SGHAT, FQNNGV. The CDR3 DNA follows: TGTGCCAGCAGCTTAGATGGAGGGCGCGGGGCATACAATGAGCAGTTCTTC. Encoded protein: CASSLDGGRGAYNEQFF.

The chain links TRBV12-3 or TRBV12-4 to TRBJ1-1; no clear D gene. V was cut by 4 bases and J by 4 bases, with 16 bases left in between. This CDR3 has 15 amino acids. The CDR3 region is CASSSPDMLGTEAFF. CDR3 sequence (DNA): TGTGCCAGCAGTTCCCCCGACATGCTAGGCACTGAAGCTTTCTTT.

CDR3 bases: TGTGCCAGCAGTTCGCAGGGGGCGGAAGATACGCAGTATTTT. Its protein is CASSSQGAEDTQYF. J is TRBJ2-3 and V is TRBV12-3 or TRBV12-4; the match to TRBD1 covers 8 bases. V dropped 4 bases and J dropped 5; count of bases not matched to a gene: 5. This CDR3 comprises 14 residues.

This clonotype was seen more than once but under ten times. The chain joins TRBV10-3 to TRBJ2-1, with D hard to call. The CDR3 spans 12 residues. CDR1 is ENHRY, CDR2 SYGVKD, per germline. Trimming left V 10 bases short and J 7 bases short, with 14 bases between. This chain's CDR3 is CATMTAGNEQFF. CDR3 coding DNA: TGTGCCACCATGACGGCCGGTAATGAGCAGTTCTTC.